These 4 T cell receptor beta chains were all obtained from the same sample, sequenced in a study of human T cells and chemical hapten exposure listed by TCRdb under 2021. The intended sense of this specimen's time point label: patch test 1, 2 weeks after DPC sensitization. The sample's treatment or condition label, decoded: therapeutic diphenylcyclopropenone sensitization with weekly scalp DPC. The library was prepared using RACE. The reads were generated on a NextSeq 500. TCRdb trimmed public reads at Q25 via fastp, called clones via MiXCR and kept in-frame beta chains. CDR3 protein duplicates are merged, each entry listing the most common genes and DNA. Here the sample has about 340,000 distinct CDR3 sequences; around 7% occur a single time. 7.5% to 8.5% of the sample is in the top ten clones. Sequenced here: whole blood, sampled in connection with sensitization to the hapten diphenylcyclopropenone (DPC). Receptors were obtained from a woman under 30 with alopecia areata. Some clones in this sample may be carry-over from other donors' samples.

The CDR3 region has the DNA TGCGCCAGCAGCTCCCCGACTAGCGGGACTAGCACAGATACGCAGTATTTT. Amino acid sequence: CASSSPTSGTSTDTQYF. The chain recombines TRBV5-1 with TRBJ2-3; 11 bases match TRBD2. The V gene end was trimmed by 3 bases and the J gene end by 0 bases; junction bases not matched to a gene: 6. Per germline, CDR1 SGHRS and CDR2 YFSETQ. The CDR3 contains 17 residues. Combining the CDR3 with reference TRBV5-1 and TRBJ2-3 gives the whole variable domain KAGVTQTPRYLIKTRGQQVTLSCSPISGHRSVSWYQQTPGQGLQFLFEYFSETQRNKGNFPGRFSGRQFSNSRSEMNVSTLELGDSALYLCASSSPTSGTSTDTQYFGPGTRLTVL.

The genes are TRBV6-1 and TRBJ2-6; 7 bases align to TRBD1. Trimming cost V 1 base and J 2 bases; bases outside gene matches: 2. CDR1 and CDR2 (germline): MNHNS, SASEGT. This CDR3 has 16 residues. The chain's CDR3 is CASSEGQGPGANVLTF. For the CDR3, the DNA is TGTGCCAGCAGTGAAGGACAGGGCCCTGGGGCCAACGTCCTGACTTTC.

There are many counts of this clonotype. This sequence joins TRBV20-1 and TRBJ1-5, with unresolved D. The CDR3 runs 15 residues. Germline-derived CDR1 and CDR2 are DFQATT and SNEGSKA (reference sequence). V was shortened by 2 bases and J by 5 bases, with 16 bases between the two germline ends. This chain's CDR3 is CSARFVGSAHQPQHF. The CDR3 coding sequence is TGCAGTGCTAGATTCGTTGGCAGTGCCCATCAGCCCCAGCATTTT.

This clonotype showed up many times. V gene TRBV12-3 or TRBV12-4 combines with J gene TRBJ1-5; D is ambiguous. There are 11 residues in the CDR3. V lost 5 bases to trimming and J lost 7 bases, with 6 bases between them. In DNA form, the CDR3 reads TGTGCCAGCAGTCTGACCCAGCCCCAGCATTTT. Protein product: CASSLTQPQHF.